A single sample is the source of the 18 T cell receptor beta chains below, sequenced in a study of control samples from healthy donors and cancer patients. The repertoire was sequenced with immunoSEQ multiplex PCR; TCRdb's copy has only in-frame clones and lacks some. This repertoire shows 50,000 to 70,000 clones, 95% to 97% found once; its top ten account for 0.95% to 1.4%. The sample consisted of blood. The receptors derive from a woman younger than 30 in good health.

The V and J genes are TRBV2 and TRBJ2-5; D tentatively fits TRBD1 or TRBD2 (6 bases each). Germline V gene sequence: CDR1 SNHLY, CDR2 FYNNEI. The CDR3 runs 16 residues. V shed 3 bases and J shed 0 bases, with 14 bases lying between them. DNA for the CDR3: TGTGCCAGCAGTGAGCCCGGGGGCCCGTACCAAGAGACCCAGTACTTC. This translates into CASSEPGGPYQETQYF.

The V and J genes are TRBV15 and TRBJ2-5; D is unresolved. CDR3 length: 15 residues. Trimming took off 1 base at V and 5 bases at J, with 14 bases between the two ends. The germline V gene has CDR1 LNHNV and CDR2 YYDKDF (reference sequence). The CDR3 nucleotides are TGTGCCACCAGCAGAGTAGGATACCCCTCCGAGACCCAGTACTTC. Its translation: CATSRVGYPSETQYF.

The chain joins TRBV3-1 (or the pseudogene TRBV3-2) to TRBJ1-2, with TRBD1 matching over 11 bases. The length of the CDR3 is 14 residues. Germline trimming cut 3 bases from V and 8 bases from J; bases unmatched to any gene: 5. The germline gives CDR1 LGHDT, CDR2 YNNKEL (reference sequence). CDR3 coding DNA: TGTGCCAGCAGCCAGGTCGGGACAGGGGGAGGCTACACCTTC. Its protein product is CASSQVGTGGGYTF.

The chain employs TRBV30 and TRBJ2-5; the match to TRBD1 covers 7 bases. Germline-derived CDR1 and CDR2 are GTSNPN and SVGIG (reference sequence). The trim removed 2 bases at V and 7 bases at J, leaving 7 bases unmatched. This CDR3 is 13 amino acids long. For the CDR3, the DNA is TGTGCCTGGAGTCGGGACAGTCGGGGGACCCAGTACTTC. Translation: CAWSRDSRGTQYF.

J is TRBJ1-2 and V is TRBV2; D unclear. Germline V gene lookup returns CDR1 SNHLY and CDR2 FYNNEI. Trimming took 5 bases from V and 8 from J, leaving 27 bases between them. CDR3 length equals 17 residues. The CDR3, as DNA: TGTGCCAGCAGTCCTAACCCTTCAGCGGTCGATTCGAGCGGCTACACCTTC. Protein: CASSPNPSAVDSSGYTF. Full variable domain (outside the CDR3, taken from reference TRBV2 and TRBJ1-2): EPEVTQTPSHQVTQMGQEVILRCVPISNHLYFYWYRQILGQKVEFLVSFYNNEISEKSEIFDDQFSVERPDGSNFTLKIRSTKLEDSAMYFCASSPNPSAVDSSGYTFGSGTRLTVV.

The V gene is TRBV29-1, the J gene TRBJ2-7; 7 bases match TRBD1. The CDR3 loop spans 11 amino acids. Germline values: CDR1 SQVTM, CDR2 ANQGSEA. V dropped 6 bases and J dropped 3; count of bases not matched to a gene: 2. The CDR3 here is CSVRTGYEQYF. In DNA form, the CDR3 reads TGCAGCGTCCGGACAGGCTACGAGCAGTACTTC.

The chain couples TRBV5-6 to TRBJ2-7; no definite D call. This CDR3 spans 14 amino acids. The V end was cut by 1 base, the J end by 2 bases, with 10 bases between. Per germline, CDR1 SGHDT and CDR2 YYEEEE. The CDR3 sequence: CASSLWARPYEQYF. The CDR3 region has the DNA TGTGCCAGCAGCTTGTGGGCAAGGCCCTACGAGCAGTACTTC.

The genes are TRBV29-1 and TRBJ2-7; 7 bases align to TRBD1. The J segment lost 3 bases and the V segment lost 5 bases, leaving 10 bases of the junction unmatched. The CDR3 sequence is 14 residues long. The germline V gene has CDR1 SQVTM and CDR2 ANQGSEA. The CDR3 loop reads CSVKKTGLSYEQYF. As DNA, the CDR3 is TGCAGCGTTAAGAAGACAGGGCTAAGCTACGAGCAGTACTTC.

DNA for the CDR3: TGCGCCAGCAGCTTGGAGTCTGGGACAGTAGAGACCCAGTACTTC. This gives the protein CASSLESGTVETQYF. The gene calls are TRBV5-1 and TRBJ2-5; TRBD1 agrees at 7 bases. The CDR3 is 15 residues long. The J segment lost 4 bases and the V segment lost 0 bases, leaving 6 bases of the junction unmatched. Germline V gene data show CDR1 as SGHRS and CDR2 as YFSETQ.

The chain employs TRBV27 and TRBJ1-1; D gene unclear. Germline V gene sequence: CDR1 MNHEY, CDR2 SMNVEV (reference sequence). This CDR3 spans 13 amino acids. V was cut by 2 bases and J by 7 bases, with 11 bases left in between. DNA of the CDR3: TGTGCCAGCAGTTTAAATAGACACCTTGAAGCTTTCTTT. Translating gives CASSLNRHLEAFF.

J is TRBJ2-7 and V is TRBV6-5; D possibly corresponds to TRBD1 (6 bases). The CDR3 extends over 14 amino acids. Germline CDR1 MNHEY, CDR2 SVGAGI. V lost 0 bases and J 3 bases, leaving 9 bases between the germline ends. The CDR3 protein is CASSYSNRDYEQYF. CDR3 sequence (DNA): TGTGCCAGCAGTTACTCGAACAGGGACTACGAGCAGTACTTC.

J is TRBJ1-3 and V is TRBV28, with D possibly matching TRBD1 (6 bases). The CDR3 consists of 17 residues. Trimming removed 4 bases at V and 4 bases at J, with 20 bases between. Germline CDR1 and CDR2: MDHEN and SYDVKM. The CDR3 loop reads CASSSGGGGTAGNTIYF. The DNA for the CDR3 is TGTGCCAGCAGTTCAGGAGGTGGGGGCACGGCAGGAAACACCATATATTTT.

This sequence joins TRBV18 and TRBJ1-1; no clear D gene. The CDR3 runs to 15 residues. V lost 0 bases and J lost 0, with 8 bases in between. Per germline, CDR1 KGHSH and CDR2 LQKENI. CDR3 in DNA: TGTGCCAGCTCACCACCATCACTCTTGAACACTGAAGCTTTCTTT. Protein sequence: CASSPPSLLNTEAFF.

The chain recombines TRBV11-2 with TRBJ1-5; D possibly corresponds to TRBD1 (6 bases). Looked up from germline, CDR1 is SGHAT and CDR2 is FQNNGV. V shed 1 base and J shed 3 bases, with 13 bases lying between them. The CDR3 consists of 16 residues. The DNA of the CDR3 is TGTGCCAGCAGCTTAGGTATGGGGGACAACAATCAGCCCCAGCATTTT. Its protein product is CASSLGMGDNNQPQHF.

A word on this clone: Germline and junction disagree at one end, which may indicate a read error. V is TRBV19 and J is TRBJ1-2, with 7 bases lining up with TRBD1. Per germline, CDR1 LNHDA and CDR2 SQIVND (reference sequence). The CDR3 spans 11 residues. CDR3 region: CASSFGQVRIF. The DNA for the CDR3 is TGTGCCAGTAGTTTCGGACAGGTGAGAATCTTC.

The CDR3, as DNA: TGTGCCACCAGCGGAGGCAGCCTCATGAACACTGAAGCTTTCTTT. Its translation is CATSGGSLMNTEAFF. The chain couples TRBV15 to TRBJ1-1, with D hard to call. This CDR3 comprises 15 residues. V lost 5 bases and J 0 bases, leaving 13 bases between the germline ends. Per the germline V gene, CDR1 is LNHNV and CDR2 is YYDKDF (reference sequence).

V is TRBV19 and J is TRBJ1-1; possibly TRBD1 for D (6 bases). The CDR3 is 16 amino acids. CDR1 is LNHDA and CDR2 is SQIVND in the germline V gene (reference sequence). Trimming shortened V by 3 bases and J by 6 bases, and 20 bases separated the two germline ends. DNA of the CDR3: TGTGCCAGTAGTATCGGGGGGGGCAGGGTCTACTCTGAAGCTTTCTTT. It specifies CASSIGGGRVYSEAFF.

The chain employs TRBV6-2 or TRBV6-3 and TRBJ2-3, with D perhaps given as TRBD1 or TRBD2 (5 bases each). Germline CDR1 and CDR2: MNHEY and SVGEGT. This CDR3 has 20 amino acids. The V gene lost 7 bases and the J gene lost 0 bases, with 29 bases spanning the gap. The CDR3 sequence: CASTPVQGELYLGSTDTQYF. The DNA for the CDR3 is TGTGCCAGCACCCCTGTTCAGGGAGAACTTTACCTCGGGAGCACAGATACGCAGTATTTT.